This T cell receptor beta chain was identified in a study of OX40 agonist ivuxolimab in advanced cancers. Using immunoSEQ multiplex PCR, the repertoire was profiled, and TCRdb retains in-frame clones only, with some absent. Seen here are nearly 85,000 clones, 65% to 90% observed once, and the top ten hold 1.5% to 2.5%. The V and J ends lost 0 bases and 6 bases, in that order; junction bases with no gene match: 7. The CDR3 has 15 residues. Per germline, CDR1 SGHDT and CDR2 YYEEEE. The genes are TRBV5-6 and TRBJ1-2, with TRBD1 matching over 8 bases. The starting material was CD4+ or CD8+ T cells sorted from blood, obtained in a trial of the OX40 agonist ivuxolimab. This clonotype originated in an adult with an advanced solid tumor such as melanoma, head and neck, liver or kidney cancer. In nucleotides, the CDR3 is TGTGCCAGCAGCTTGGCGGACAGGGAACAGAATGGCTACACCTTC. This sequence encodes CASSLADREQNGYTF.